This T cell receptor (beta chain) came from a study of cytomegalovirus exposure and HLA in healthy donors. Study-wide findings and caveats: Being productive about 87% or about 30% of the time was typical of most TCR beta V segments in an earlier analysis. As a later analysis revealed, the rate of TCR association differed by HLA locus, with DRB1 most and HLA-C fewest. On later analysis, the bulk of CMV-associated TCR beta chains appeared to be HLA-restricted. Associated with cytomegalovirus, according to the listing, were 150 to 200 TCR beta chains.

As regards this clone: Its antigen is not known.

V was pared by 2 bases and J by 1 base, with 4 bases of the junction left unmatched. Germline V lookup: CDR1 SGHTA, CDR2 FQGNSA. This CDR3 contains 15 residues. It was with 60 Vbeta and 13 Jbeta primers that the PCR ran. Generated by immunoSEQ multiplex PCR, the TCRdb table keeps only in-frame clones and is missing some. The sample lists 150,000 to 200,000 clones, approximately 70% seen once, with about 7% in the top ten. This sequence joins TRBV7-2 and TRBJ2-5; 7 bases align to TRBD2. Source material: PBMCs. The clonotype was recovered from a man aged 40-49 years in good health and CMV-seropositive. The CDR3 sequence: CASSLPWGGQETQYF. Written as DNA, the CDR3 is TGTGCCAGCAGCTTACCGTGGGGGGGCCAAGAGACCCAGTACTTC.